The clone carrying this T cell receptor beta chain was observed a handful of times. Its antigen is not identified. Certain patients were not enrolled. These were patients with other autoimmune diseases, uncontrolled infections, pregnancy or lactation. This specimen belongs to a study of Graves' ophthalmopathy and Graves' hyperthyroidism. The CDR3 runs 14 residues. Germline CDR1 DFQATT, CDR2 SNEGSKA (reference sequence). With 5 bases removed from V and 0 bases from J, the gap between germline ends came to 13 bases. Study results and caveats: Blood was where most expanded thyroid clonotypes above 0.001 frequency also turned up. The model predicted progression of ophthalmopathy with a sensitivity of around 70%, and its specificity was approximately 77%.

Investigators amplified TCR beta CDR3 regions from RNA transcripts. Investigators did first-round RT-PCR with HTBI primers, then second-round multiplex PCR. TCRdb ran MiXCR on the multiplex PCR reads and lists one entry per CDR3 protein. Of over a million distinct CDR3 sequences in the sample, 35% to 40% were seen once. The sequence was obtained from an adult man with Graves' hyperthyroidism. The chain is built from TRBV20-1 and TRBJ1-1; D may be TRBD1 (5 bases). The specimen sequenced was peripheral blood or thyroid tissue (not recorded which). CDR3 region: CSAGSRGMNTEAFF. For the CDR3, the DNA is TGCAGTGCTGGCTCACGGGGCATGAACACTGAAGCTTTCTTT.